This passage covers 8 T cell receptor beta chains from one sample sequenced in a study of post-analysis software for immune sequencing data (dated by TCRdb to between 2014 and 2017). Results and caveats for the whole study, not just this receptor: Patients showed significantly higher frequencies than controls for several TRBV segments, among them TRBV5-6, TRBV5-1 and TRBV20-1.

The library was produced with PCR. The data were produced on an Illumina HiSeq 2500. Unique molecular identifiers were incorporated into TCR beta cDNA libraries to reduce PCR and sequencing biases. TCRdb reran the public reads through fastp at Q25 and MiXCR, keeping productive beta chains. A single entry per CDR3 protein holds the most common genes and DNA from its merged rows. The table for this sample lists roughly 800,000 distinct CDR3 sequences; around 27% of them were counted only once. The ten largest clones represent approximately 0.6% of the sample. The antigens these receptors bind are not known. Sequenced sample: blood. The receptor set was obtained from a girl aged 10 to 17 with multiple sclerosis.

The chain joins TRBV9 to TRBJ2-3; 8 nucleotides align to TRBD2. The CDR3 spans 16 residues. V dropped 0 bases and J dropped 2; count of bases not matched to a gene: 5. Germline V gene lookup returns CDR1 SGDLS and CDR2 YYNGEE. The CDR3 region is CASSVGSGSITDTQYF. The CDR3 coding sequence is TGTGCCAGCAGCGTAGGAAGCGGGAGTATCACAGATACGCAGTATTTT.

The rearrangement joins TRBV9 to TRBJ2-5; D may match TRBD1 or TRBD2 (5 bases each). V shed 3 bases and J shed 5 bases, with 20 bases lying between them. The CDR3 runs 16 residues. Germline-derived CDR1 and CDR2 are SGDLS and YYNGEE. In nucleotides, the CDR3 is TGTGCCAGCAGCGACTACCGACTCCCGGGGCGGGAGACCCAGTACTTC. Protein sequence: CASSDYRLPGRETQYF.

This clonotype was counted between two and nine times. V gene TRBV28 combines with J gene TRBJ2-7; 7 positions match TRBD1. The CDR3 is 14 residues long. Germline V CDR1 and CDR2: MDHEN, SYDVKM. J lost 6 bases, V lost 7 bases, and 12 bases had no gene match. In DNA form, the CDR3 reads TGTGCCAGCAACGTTAAGGGGGCTGGGAGCGAGCAGTACTTC. Its translation is CASNVKGAGSEQYF.

This chain links TRBV7-2 with TRBJ2-5; 8 bases are a match to TRBD1. Germline V CDR1 and CDR2: SGHTA, FQGNSA. The CDR3 runs 15 residues. J lost 4 bases, V lost 5 bases, and 9 bases had no gene match. The CDR3 reads CASSPWGQAGETQYF. The CDR3 coding sequence is TGTGCCAGCAGCCCATGGGGACAGGCGGGAGAGACCCAGTACTTC.

The chain employs TRBV12-3 or TRBV12-4 and TRBJ1-2; possibly TRBD1 for D (6 bases). Trimming shortened V by 4 bases and J by 4 bases, and 13 bases separated the two germline ends. This CDR3 has 14 amino acids. The DNA for the CDR3 is TGTGCCAGCAGTTCAACAGGGAGGGCCTATGGCTACACCTTC. Translated, it gives CASSSTGRAYGYTF.

The chain has TRBV7-2 and TRBJ2-7; the match to TRBD1 covers 7 bases. Losses at the gene ends were 5 bases for V and 0 bases for J; bases not matched to a gene: 7. Germline V gives CDR1 SGHTA, CDR2 FQGNSA. The CDR3 covers 15 residues. The CDR3 here is CASSGQAVLSYEQYF. The DNA of the CDR3 is TGTGCCAGCAGCGGACAGGCAGTCCTCTCCTACGAGCAGTACTTC.

CDR3 nucleotide sequence: TGTGCCAGCAGCGCGCCTAGCGACTACGAGCAGTACTTC. Translating gives CASSAPSDYEQYF. The chain couples TRBV9 to TRBJ2-7; tentative D call: TRBD2 (6 bases). This CDR3 is built from 13 residues. In germline, CDR1 is SGDLS, CDR2 YYNGEE. Trimming took 3 bases from V and 3 from J, leaving 10 bases between them.

V is TRBV4-1 and J is TRBJ2-5; no reliable D call. This CDR3 has 16 residues. The germline V and J ends were trimmed by 1 base and 2 bases, with 14 bases remaining between them. Looked up from germline, CDR1 is MGHRA and CDR2 is YSYEKL. The CDR3 DNA reads as TGCGCCAGCAGCCAAGTTGGAACAGCCACTCAAGAGACCCAGTACTTC. It codes for CASSQVGTATQETQYF.